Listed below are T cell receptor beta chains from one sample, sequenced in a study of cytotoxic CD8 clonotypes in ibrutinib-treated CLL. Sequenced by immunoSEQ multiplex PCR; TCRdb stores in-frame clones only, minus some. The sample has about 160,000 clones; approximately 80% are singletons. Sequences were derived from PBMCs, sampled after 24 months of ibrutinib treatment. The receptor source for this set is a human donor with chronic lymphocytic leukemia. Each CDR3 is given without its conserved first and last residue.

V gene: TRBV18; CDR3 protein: ASSPSERNTEAF
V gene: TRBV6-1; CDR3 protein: ASRPTGLNTEAF
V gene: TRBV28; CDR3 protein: ASSLPSLRGDQH
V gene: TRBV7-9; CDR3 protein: ASSLGGGGETQY
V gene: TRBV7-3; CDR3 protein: ASSPRGASTDTQY
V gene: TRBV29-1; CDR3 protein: SVRQGGNQPQH
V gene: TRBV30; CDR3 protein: AWSKGLAGMRDTQY
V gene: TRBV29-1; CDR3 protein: SVLRDRGPGGYT
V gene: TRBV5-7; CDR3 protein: ASSLTGGQETQY
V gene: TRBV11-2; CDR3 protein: ASSLQGASNTEAF
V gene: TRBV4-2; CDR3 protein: ASSQEPGDRAGNGYT
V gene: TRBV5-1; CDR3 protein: ASSGHSLNTEAF
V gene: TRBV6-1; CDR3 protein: ASSEARQFYNSPLH
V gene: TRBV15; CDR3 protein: ATSRDHDSYEQY
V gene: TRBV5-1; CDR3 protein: ASSLGTSGRAQY
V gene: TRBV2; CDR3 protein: ASRRTGVRDYGYT
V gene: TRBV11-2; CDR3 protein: ASSLAPGLSTDTQY
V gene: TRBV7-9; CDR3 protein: ASSLGTTNTGELF
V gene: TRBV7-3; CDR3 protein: ASSLTVASGRASGDTQY
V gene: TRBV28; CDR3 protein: ASSLSVGWTGNTEAF
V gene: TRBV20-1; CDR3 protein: SALRTQTQY
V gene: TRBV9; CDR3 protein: ASSVGAQETQY